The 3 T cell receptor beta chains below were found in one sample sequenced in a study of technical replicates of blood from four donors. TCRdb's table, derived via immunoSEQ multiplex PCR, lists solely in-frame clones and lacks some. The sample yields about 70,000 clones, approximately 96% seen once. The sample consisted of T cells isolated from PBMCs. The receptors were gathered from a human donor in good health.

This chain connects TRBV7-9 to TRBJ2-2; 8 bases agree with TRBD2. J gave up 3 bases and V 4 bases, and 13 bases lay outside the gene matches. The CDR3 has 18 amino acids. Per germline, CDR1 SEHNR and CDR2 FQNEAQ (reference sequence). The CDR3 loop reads CASSSRARGLGDTGELFF. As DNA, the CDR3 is TGTGCCAGCAGCTCAAGAGCTCGGGGACTAGGGGACACCGGGGAGCTGTTTTTT.

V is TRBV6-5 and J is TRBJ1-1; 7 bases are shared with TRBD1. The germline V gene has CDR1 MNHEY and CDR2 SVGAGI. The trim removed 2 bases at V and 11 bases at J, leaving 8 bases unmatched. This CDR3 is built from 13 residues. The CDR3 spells CASSYVDRVEAFF. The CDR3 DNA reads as TGTGCCAGCAGTTACGTCGACAGGGTTGAGGCTTTCTTT.

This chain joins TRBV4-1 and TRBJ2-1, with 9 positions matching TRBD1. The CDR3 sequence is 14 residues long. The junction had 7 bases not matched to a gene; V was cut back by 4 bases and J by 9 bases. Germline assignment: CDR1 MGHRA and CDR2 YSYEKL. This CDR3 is CASSPDRGVSEQFF. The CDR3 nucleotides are TGCGCCAGCAGCCCGGACAGGGGTGTGAGTGAGCAGTTCTTC.